The next 4 T cell receptor beta chains were all read from a single sample in a study of cytomegalovirus exposure and HLA in healthy donors listed by TCRdb under 2017. Receptors were amplified or captured by the immunoSEQ multiplex PCR assay. For the multiplex PCR, a mixture combining 60 forward primers for TCR Vbeta segments and 13 reverse primers for TCR Jbeta segments was used. Held by TCRdb, this immuneACCESS table contains in-frame sequences only and omits some clones. Under half of the omission traces to an unresolved V gene where checked; the cause of the rest is unknown. The sample table holds roughly 120,000 clones, of which around 74% were seen once. The top ten clones comprise approximately 6.3% of the sample. The specimen sequenced was PBMCs. The receptors shown here come from a man aged 35 to 55 in good health and CMV-seropositive.

On this clone: One end of the junction fails to match germline, which may point to a read error. The chain carries TRBV11-2 and TRBJ2-5; 13 bases are a match to TRBD2. Per germline, CDR1 SGHAT and CDR2 FQNNGV. This CDR3 is built from 19 residues. CDR3 coding DNA: TGTGCCAGCAGATTAGGTCGGGGGGGAACTAGCGGGAGGGTTGAGACCCAGTACTTC. Translating gives CASRLGRGGTSGRVETQYF. The variable domain in full, completed from reference TRBV11-2 and TRBJ2-5, reads EAGVAQSPRYKIIEKRQSVAFWCNPISGHATLYWYQQILGQGPKLLIQFQNNGVVDDSQLPKDRFSAERLKGVDSTLKIQPAKLEDSAVYLCASRLGRGGTSGRVETQYFGPGTRLLVL.

This clone has more than one count but fewer than ten. V is TRBV2 and J is TRBJ2-7, with D tentatively TRBD1 (6 bases). Germline V lookup: CDR1 SNHLY, CDR2 FYNNEI. Deletions cut 3 bases from V and 4 bases from J, with 10 bases between. This CDR3 has 13 amino acids. The CDR3: CASSELQGYEQYF. The CDR3 DNA follows: TGTGCCAGCAGTGAGTTACAGGGATACGAGCAGTACTTC. Complete variable domain (other parts from reference TRBV2 and TRBJ2-7): EPEVTQTPSHQVTQMGQEVILRCVPISNHLYFYWYRQILGQKVEFLVSFYNNEISEKSEIFDDQFSVERPDGSNFTLKIRSTKLEDSAMYFCASSELQGYEQYFGPGTRLTVT.

Notes on this clone: The junction shows a germline mismatch at one end, possibly a read error. This chain connects TRBV7-7 to TRBJ2-2; 8 nucleotides align to TRBD2. Germline CDR1 is SSHAT and CDR2 is FNYEAQ (reference sequence). There are 17 residues in the CDR3. The CDR3 region has the DNA TGTGCTAGCAGCTCACTTAGGGTAGCGGGAAGTACCGGGGAGCTGTTTTTT. Its protein is CASSSLRVAGSTGELFF.

The chain employs TRBV25-1 and TRBJ2-5; 9 bases are a match to TRBD1. CDR1 MGHDK and CDR2 SYGVNS come from the germline V gene. With V trimmed by 5 bases and J by 5 bases, 9 bases remained unmatched. The CDR3 is 15 residues long. CDR3 bases: TGTGCCAGCAGTACCCCGGGACAGGGAGGGGAGACCCAGTACTTC. Encoded protein: CASSTPGQGGETQYF.